This passage covers 14 T cell receptor beta chains from one sample sequenced in a study of shared T cell receptors in the human thymus. The data were produced by immunoSEQ multiplex PCR, yet TCRdb's version contains in-frame clones alone and is incomplete. The sample lists over 450,000 clones, around 82% occurring once. The same specimen was also included in a second study, on human thymus T cells.

The sample was thymocytes. The receptors stem from a boy in the first two years of life with a congenital heart defect.

V usage is TRBV28 and J usage is TRBJ2-7; the match to TRBD1 covers 10 bases. CDR1 is MDHEN, CDR2 SYDVKM, per germline. With V trimmed by 3 bases and J by 2 bases, 10 bases remained unmatched. CDR3 length: 17 residues. CDR3 bases: TGTGCCAGCAGTTTGCCCTGTGAAGGGACAGGGGCCTACGAGCAGTACTTC. It yields the protein CASSLPCEGTGAYEQYF.

This clone has a single count. The rearrangement uses TRBV4-1 and TRBJ2-1; D perhaps matches TRBD2 (5 bases). CDR1 and CDR2 (germline): MGHRA, YSYEKL. The V end was cut by 4 bases, the J end by 7 bases, with 14 bases between. The CDR3 is made up of 14 amino acids. CDR3 sequence reads: CASSRELSGNEQFF. The CDR3 DNA sequence: TGCGCCAGCAGCCGAGAGCTATCGGGGAATGAGCAGTTCTTC.

The chain carries TRBV18 and TRBJ2-7, with 8 bases matching TRBD1. The junction had 18 bases not matched to a gene; V was cut back by 3 bases and J by 5 bases. The CDR3 has 18 residues. CDR1 and CDR2 from the germline V gene are KGHSH and LQKENI. DNA for the CDR3: TGTGCCAGCTCACCCCTGCAACCCCCAGGACAGGGAGTCCACGAGCAGTACTTC. Protein sequence: CASSPLQPPGQGVHEQYF.

The rearrangement links TRBV14 to TRBJ2-3; D unclear. CDR1 and CDR2 (germline): SGHDN, FVKESK. Between the trimmed V and J ends, which lost 2 bases and 4 bases, there was a span of 4 bases. This CDR3 is built from 12 residues. The CDR3 bases are TGTGCCAGCAGCCAATCGGCAGATACGCAGTATTTT. Protein product: CASSQSADTQYF. The full variable domain, its missing parts supplied by reference TRBV14 and TRBJ2-3, is EAGVTQFPSHSVIEKGQTVTLRCDPISGHDNLYWYRRVMGKEIKFLLHFVKESKQDESGMPNNRFLAERTGGTYSTLKVQPAELEDSGVYFCASSQSADTQYFGPGTRLTVL.

This clone was seen just once. As DNA, the CDR3 is TGTGCCAGCAGCCAAGTACTCGCGGGAGGTCCCTCCTACAATGAGCAGTTCTTC. The encoded protein is CASSQVLAGGPSYNEQFF. The chain joins TRBV14 to TRBJ2-1; the match to TRBD2 covers 8 bases. CDR1 SGHDN and CDR2 FVKESK come from the germline V gene. The CDR3 is 18 amino acids. V trimming: 1 base; J trimming: 0 bases; junction bases outside the gene matches: 8.

This chain connects TRBV15 to TRBJ1-4; D gene uncertain. CDR1 is LNHNV and CDR2 is YYDKDF in the germline V gene (reference sequence). Trimming left V 1 base short and J 3 bases short, with 9 bases between. The CDR3 contains 15 residues. The CDR3 DNA sequence: TGTGCCACCAGCAGAGTGGACTTGGCTAATGAAAAACTGTTTTTT. Encoded protein: CATSRVDLANEKLFF.

The V and J genes are TRBV2 and TRBJ1-1; D is perhaps TRBD1 (6 bases). V lost 11 bases and J 4 bases, leaving 14 bases between the germline ends. The CDR3 runs 12 residues. The V gene's germline CDR1 is SNHLY and CDR2 FYNNEI. The DNA of the CDR3 is TGTGCCGGCCTTGGGACAATCACTGAAGCTTTCTTT. Translating it yields CAGLGTITEAFF.

The chain links TRBV5-6 to TRBJ2-1; 11 bases fit TRBD2. The CDR3 consists of 17 residues. The V and J ends lost 1 base and 2 bases, in that order; junction bases with no gene match: 5. Germline loops: CDR1 SGHDT, CDR2 YYEEEE. As DNA, the CDR3 is TGTGCCAGCAGCTTGTGGCCTAGCGGGAGGCCCTACAATGAGCAGTTCTTC. This translates into CASSLWPSGRPYNEQFF.

This clone was seen a handful of times. V usage is TRBV15 and J usage is TRBJ2-3; D might be TRBD2 (7 bases). Germline V gene lookup returns CDR1 LNHNV and CDR2 YYDKDF (reference sequence). Trimming pared 3 bases from V and 4 bases from J, leaving 17 bases between. The CDR3 is 16 residues long. CDR3 DNA sequence: TGTGCCACCAGCAGGAGGGAGGGAGGGGGAGCAGATACGCAGTATTTT. This translates into CATSRREGGGADTQYF.

V and J are TRBV6-5 and TRBJ2-7; D not resolved. Trimming pared 2 bases from V and 0 bases from J, leaving 8 bases between. This CDR3 region has 14 residues. Germline CDR1 reads MNHEY; CDR2 reads SVGAGI. CDR3: CASSYEASSYEQYF. CDR3 sequence (DNA): TGTGCCAGCAGTTACGAGGCGAGCTCCTACGAGCAGTACTTC.

CDR3 bases: TGTGCCTGGAGTGGGGGGTCTAGCGGGAGCGACAGGAGCACAGATACGCAGTATTTT. Its translation: CAWSGGSSGSDRSTDTQYF. The gene calls are TRBV30 and TRBJ2-3; 10 bases map to TRBD2. CDR1 is GTSNPN and CDR2 is SVGIG in the germline V gene (reference sequence). V trimming: 1 base; J trimming: 0 bases; junction bases outside the gene matches: 13. This CDR3 has 19 amino acids.

The CDR3 coding sequence is TGTGCCAGCAGCGTAGTGACTAGCGGGAGTTCTGAGCAGTTCTTC. As protein: CASSVVTSGSSEQFF. The gene calls are TRBV9 and TRBJ2-1; the match to TRBD2 covers 12 bases. V lost 0 bases to trimming and J lost 9 bases; unmatched junction nucleotides: 4. The CDR3 runs to 15 residues. CDR1 and CDR2 (germline): SGDLS, YYNGEE.

The chain couples TRBV20-1 to TRBJ1-3; D uncertain. Per the germline V gene, CDR1 is DFQATT and CDR2 is SNEGSKA (reference sequence). V was trimmed by 6 bases and J by 4 bases, leaving 7 bases between them. The CDR3 runs to 11 residues. The CDR3 coding sequence is TGCAGTGCCCAGTCCGGAAACACCATATATTTT. Translated, it gives CSAQSGNTIYF.

Only a few counts were recorded for this clone. The chain joins TRBV10-3 to TRBJ1-1; D remains unclear. The CDR3 is made up of 13 amino acids. The V end was cut by 5 bases, the J end by 1 base, with 8 bases between. Per germline, CDR1 ENHRY and CDR2 SYGVKD. The CDR3 reads CAISLGRNTEAFF. The CDR3 nucleotides are TGTGCCATCAGTCTCGGGAGGAACACTGAAGCTTTCTTT.